The 20 T cell receptor beta chains below all came from one sample that was sequenced in a study of blood T cell repertoires in COVID-19. TCRdb's table, derived via immunoSEQ multiplex PCR, lists solely in-frame clones and lacks some. This repertoire shows some 180,000 clones, around 80% found once; its top ten account for roughly 14%. The sample was peripheral blood. These receptors originate from a man aged 50-59 years who had recovered from COVID-19.

The rearrangement links TRBV19 to TRBJ1-5, with D perhaps TRBD1 (6 bases). Germline assignment: CDR1 LNHDA and CDR2 SQIVND (reference sequence). There are 14 residues in the CDR3. Trimming shortened V by 5 bases and J by 7 bases, and 15 bases separated the two germline ends. DNA of the CDR3: TGTGCCAGTAGTGGGTACAGGGAAAGCCAGCCCCAGCATTTT. Its translation is CASSGYRESQPQHF. Full variable domain (rest looked up from reference TRBV19 and TRBJ1-5): DGGITQSPKYLFRKEGQNVTLSCEQNLNHDAMYWYRQDPGQGLRLIYYSQIVNDFQKGDIAEGYSVSREKKESFPLTVTSAQKNPTAFYLCASSGYRESQPQHFGDGTRLSIL.

The J gene is TRBJ2-5, the V gene TRBV19; a weak D match, TRBD2 (7 bases). V lost 3 bases to trimming and J lost 1 base, with 12 bases between them. CDR3 length equals 15 residues. Germline lookup yields CDR1 LNHDA and CDR2 SQIVND (reference sequence). CDR3 amino acids: CASSMGAGVQETQYF. CDR3 bases: TGTGCCAGTAGTATGGGGGCGGGAGTCCAAGAGACCCAGTACTTC.

The rearrangement uses TRBV5-1 and TRBJ2-7; the match to TRBD2 covers 11 bases. CDR3 length equals 16 residues. The germline V gene encodes CDR1 SGHRS and CDR2 YFSETQ. V was pared by 4 bases and J by 2 bases, with 8 bases of the junction left unmatched. The CDR3 DNA reads as TGCGCCAGCAGCGAACAACTAGCGGGAGCTCCCTACGAGCAGTACTTC. Translated, it gives CASSEQLAGAPYEQYF. The entire variable domain, with the rest obtained from reference TRBV5-1 and TRBJ2-7, is as follows: KAGVTQTPRYLIKTRGQQVTLSCSPISGHRSVSWYQQTPGQGLQFLFEYFSETQRNKGNFPGRFSGRQFSNSRSEMNVSTLELGDSALYLCASSEQLAGAPYEQYFGPGTRLTVT.

CDR3: CASSTGLAGRRNEQFF. The CDR3 DNA reads TGCGCCAGCAGCACGGGACTAGCGGGAAGAAGGAATGAGCAGTTCTTC. V is TRBV5-1 and J is TRBJ2-1, with TRBD2 matching over 13 bases. The CDR3 is 16 residues long. Germline V gene lookup returns CDR1 SGHRS and CDR2 YFSETQ. V dropped 4 bases and J dropped 7; count of bases not matched to a gene: 8.

CDR3 protein: CATLGSGQGSNQPQHF. In DNA, the CDR3 is TGTGCCACTCTGGGTTCAGGACAGGGCAGCAATCAGCCCCAGCATTTT. This chain joins TRBV19 and TRBJ1-5; 8 bases fit TRBD1. V trimming: 10 bases; J trimming: 1 base; junction bases outside the gene matches: 12. Germline V gives CDR1 LNHDA, CDR2 SQIVND (reference sequence). The CDR3 totals 16 residues.

V and J are TRBV12-3 or TRBV12-4 and TRBJ2-7; the D gene is possibly TRBD2 (5 bases). The CDR3 runs to 11 residues. Trimming took 3 bases from V and 7 from J, leaving 7 bases between them. The CDR3 bases are TGTGCCAGCAGTTTGTCGGGGGAGCAGTACTTC. Translation: CASSLSGEQYF.

The chain joins TRBV5-6 to TRBJ2-7; 8 bases fit TRBD2. The CDR3 sequence is 15 residues long. After removal of 2 bases from V and 1 base from J, the junction contained 5 bases not matched to a gene. CDR1 SGHDT and CDR2 YYEEEE come from the germline V gene. The CDR3 DNA follows: TGTGCCAGCAGCTTCCAGGGACTAGGGTCCTACGAGCAGTACTTC. Protein product: CASSFQGLGSYEQYF. The variable domain in full, completed from reference TRBV5-6 and TRBJ2-7, reads DAGVTQSPTHLIKTRGQQVTLRCSPKSGHDTVSWYQQALGQGPQFIFQYYEEEERQRGNFPDRFSGHQFPNYSSELNVNALLLGDSALYLCASSFQGLGSYEQYFGPGTRLTVT.

The chain uses TRBV19 and TRBJ1-5, with TRBD1 matching 9 bases. After removal of 2 bases from V and 7 bases from J, the junction contained 12 bases not matched to a gene. The CDR3 length is 17 residues. CDR1 is LNHDA, CDR2 SQIVND, per germline (reference sequence). The CDR3 DNA reads TGTGCCAGTAGTATATTTCAAAGGGACAGGGTAAGACAGCCCCAGCATTTT. This gives the protein CASSIFQRDRVRQPQHF.

The chain couples TRBV14 to TRBJ2-1; 7 bases map to TRBD1. Germline V gene lookup returns CDR1 SGHDN and CDR2 FVKESK. CDR3 size: 16 residues. After removal of 4 bases from V and 0 bases from J, the junction contained 6 bases not matched to a gene. The CDR3 bases are TGTGCCAGCAGCCTTTGGGACAGAAGCTCCTACAATGAGCAGTTCTTC. Residues: CASSLWDRSSYNEQFF.

This clone was seen more than once but under ten times. The chain recombines TRBV5-1 with TRBJ2-1, with 7 bases matching TRBD1. V was clipped by 4 bases and J by 8 bases; unmatched bases: 9. Germline V gene sequence: CDR1 SGHRS, CDR2 YFSETQ. This CDR3 spans 14 amino acids. The DNA of the CDR3 is TGCGCCAGCAGCGCGGACAGGCTTAGCGATGAGCAGTTCTTC. Its translation is CASSADRLSDEQFF.

The CDR3 loop is CASSYRPGTGDPEQYF. For the CDR3, the DNA is TGTGCCAGCAGTTACCGTCCCGGGACAGGGGATCCCGAGCAGTACTTC. The gene calls are TRBV6-5 and TRBJ2-7; TRBD1 agrees at 10 bases. V gave up 2 bases and J gave up 6 bases; unmatched junction bases: 10. CDR3 length equals 16 residues. Germline lookup yields CDR1 MNHEY and CDR2 SVGAGI.

The rearrangement uses TRBV2 and TRBJ1-1; possible D gene TRBD1, 5 bases. V was trimmed by 4 bases and J by 0 bases, leaving 9 bases between them. This CDR3 has 14 residues. Germline V gene lookup returns CDR1 SNHLY and CDR2 FYNNEI. The CDR3 nucleotides read TGTGCCAGCAGTGTTCCAGGGCTGAACACTGAAGCTTTCTTT. This encodes CASSVPGLNTEAFF.

In regard to this clone: Within the sample, other DNA sequences also encode this same CDR3. The chain couples TRBV4-1 to TRBJ1-2; D remains ambiguous. The germline gives CDR1 MGHRA, CDR2 YSYEKL. V lost 1 base and J 2 bases, leaving 11 bases between the germline ends. The CDR3 is made up of 15 amino acids. As DNA, the CDR3 is TGCGCCAGCAGCCAAGGATTGGGCAGCAACTATGGCTACACCTTC. Residues: CASSQGLGSNYGYTF.

The V call is TRBV3-1 (or the pseudogene TRBV3-2), the J call TRBJ1-2; 8 bases line up with TRBD1. J lost 7 bases, V lost 1 base, and 5 bases had no gene match. The CDR3 has 14 residues. Germline CDR1 reads LGHDT; CDR2 reads YNNKEL (reference sequence). Written as DNA, the CDR3 is TGTGCCAGCAGCCAAGCGGACAGGGAGAGTGGCTACACCTTC. As protein: CASSQADRESGYTF.

The V gene is TRBV7-8, the J gene TRBJ1-6, with D possibly matching TRBD1 (6 bases). Germline V gives CDR1 SGHVS, CDR2 FQNEAQ. Trimming pared 1 base from V and 7 bases from J, leaving 14 bases between. There are 16 residues in the CDR3. CDR3 amino acids: CASSLVAGALNSPLHF. The CDR3 coding sequence is TGTGCCAGCAGCTTAGTGGCAGGGGCATTGAATTCACCCCTCCACTTT.

This clone occurred many times. This chain uses TRBV19 with TRBJ2-6; D is undetermined. V dropped 4 bases and J dropped 4 bases, with 5 bases sitting between them. The CDR3 runs 13 residues. The germline gives CDR1 LNHDA, CDR2 SQIVND (reference sequence). The CDR3 sequence is CASSTQGANVLTF. Here the CDR3 DNA reads TGTGCCAGTAGTACCCAGGGGGCCAACGTCCTGACTTTC. Full variable domain (remainder filled in from reference TRBV19 and TRBJ2-6): DGGITQSPKYLFRKEGQNVTLSCEQNLNHDAMYWYRQDPGQGLRLIYYSQIVNDFQKGDIAEGYSVSREKKESFPLTVTSAQKNPTAFYLCASSTQGANVLTFGAGSRLTVL.

The V call is TRBV2, the J call TRBJ2-1, with 10 bases that match TRBD2. CDR1 is SNHLY and CDR2 is FYNNEI in the germline V gene. CDR3 size: 21 residues. Trimming cost V 6 bases and J 0 bases; bases outside gene matches: 20. The CDR3 DNA sequence: TGTGCCAGCAGCGACTTCTACCAACAAGCGGGAGGGCCTAGCTCCTACAATGAGCAGTTCTTC. Translation gives CASSDFYQQAGGPSSYNEQFF.

This chain joins TRBV28 and TRBJ1-6; tentatively, D is TRBD1 (6 bases). Germline V gene data show CDR1 as MDHEN and CDR2 as SYDVKM. CDR3 length: 14 amino acids. V dropped 3 bases and J dropped 9 bases, with 12 bases sitting between them. CDR3 in DNA: TGTGCCAGCAGTTTCTCAGGGGCGAGTTCACCCCTCCACTTT. It yields the protein CASSFSGASSPLHF.

The sample holds one count of this clone. The genes are TRBV4-1 and TRBJ1-5; D ambiguous. CDR1 is MGHRA, CDR2 YSYEKL, per germline. CDR3 length: 13 residues. V lost 0 bases, J lost 6 bases, and 6 bases lay in between. Here the CDR3 DNA reads TGCGCCAGCAGCCAAGATCACAGTCAGCCCCAGCATTTT. Its translation: CASSQDHSQPQHF.

This sequence joins TRBV7-9 and TRBJ2-1, with a weak D call TRBD1 (5 bases). The CDR3 spans 12 residues. Germline V gene data show CDR1 as SEHNR and CDR2 as FQNEAQ (reference sequence). V lost 8 bases, J lost 7 bases, and 12 bases lay in between. CDR3 region: CASGPGRNEQFF. The CDR3 bases are TGTGCCAGCGGCCCAGGGCGGAATGAGCAGTTCTTC.